This T cell receptor (beta chain) is from a study of T cell responses to AZD1222 COVID-19 vaccine. General study points: Only a handful of people who got AZD1222 tested seropositive at baseline. Spike-specific TCRs gained breadth and depth after people received two AZD1222 doses. Targets within unmutated variant regions were reportedly found for nearly half of spike-specific TCRs.

The germline gives CDR1 SNHLY, CDR2 FYNNEI. The CDR3 consists of 14 residues. Deletions cut 3 bases from V and 2 bases from J, with 10 bases between. For this clone: What it recognizes is unknown.

Sequencing used immunoSEQ multiplex PCR; TCRdb keeps in-frame clones, though not all of them. The table has fewer than 150,000 clones, 70% to 90% seen once. The chain joins TRBV2 to TRBJ1-2; D not certain. The specimen comprised peripheral blood, sampled 28 days after the second AZD1222 dose. This receptor was identified in an adult who received the AZD1222 COVID-19 vaccine. The CDR3 here is CASSDKSINYGYTF. CDR3 nucleotides: TGTGCCAGCAGTGATAAAAGCATAAACTATGGCTACACCTTC.